Here is one T cell receptor (beta chain) with its context. The sample comes from a study of T cell changes during pregnancy in multiple sclerosis. Produced via immunoSEQ multiplex PCR; TCRdb's table is partial and in-frame only. The sample lists about 36,000 clones; approximately 90% were seen once. V gave up 3 bases and J gave up 4 bases, with 9 bases separating them. Germline values: CDR1 LNHDA, CDR2 SQIVND (reference sequence). This CDR3 spans 13 amino acids. V gene TRBV19 combines with J gene TRBJ1-2, with a tentative D call TRBD1 (5 bases). The receptor comes from a female donor with multiple sclerosis, enrolled in a pregnancy study. Sequenced material: CD4+ T cells from peripheral blood mononuclear cells, taken in the first trimester of pregnancy. The CDR3 DNA reads as TGTGCCAGTAGTATGGGACTTGGCTATGGCTACACCTTC. This codes for CASSMGLGYGYTF.